The 24 T cell receptor beta chains below all came from one sample that was sequenced in a study of beta chain features in type 1 diabetes. Study-wide points: Shorter TCRB CDR3s, moderately but significantly so, marked every one of the four CD4+ subsets in Type 1 diabetes patients.

Antigens for these TCRs are unknown. Of the isolated RNA, all was reverse transcribed, and so the sequenced material was expressed TCRB transcripts. The repertoire was sequenced with immunoSEQ multiplex PCR; TCRdb's copy has only in-frame clones and lacks some. Counted here are 150,000 to 200,000 clones, around 9.7% occurring once; the ten biggest clones make up 0.7%. The sample was central memory CD4+ T cells from blood. Receptor source: a woman under 40 with type 1 diabetes.

This clone was seen more than once but under ten times. The rearrangement uses TRBV4-1 and TRBJ2-7, with D possibly TRBD2 on 6 matching bases. CDR1 and CDR2 (germline): MGHRA, YSYEKL. Trimming left V 4 bases short and J 2 bases short, with 15 bases between. CDR3 length: 15 amino acids. In DNA, the CDR3 is TGCGCCAGCAGCCCCTGGGCTAGCGAGACCTACGAGCAGTACTTC. It is translated as CASSPWASETYEQYF.

This clone occurred a few times. J is TRBJ2-5 and V is TRBV6-5; possible D gene TRBD2, 6 bases. The ends were cut back, 8 bases at V and 1 base at J, with 14 bases in the middle. The CDR3 has 14 amino acids. The V gene's germline CDR1 is MNHEY and CDR2 SVGAGI. The CDR3 DNA reads TGTGCCAGCGTGGAGGGCCGGGGCCAAGAGACCCAGTACTTC. Translation gives CASVEGRGQETQYF.

J is TRBJ1-5 and V is TRBV19, with D possibly TRBD1 on 6 matching bases. Germline V gene data show CDR1 as LNHDA and CDR2 as SQIVND (reference sequence). Trimming shortened V by 3 bases and J by 7 bases, and 13 bases separated the two germline ends. The CDR3 consists of 14 residues. The chain's CDR3 is CASSITGGWQPQHF. The CDR3 DNA is TGTGCCAGTAGTATTACTGGGGGCTGGCAGCCCCAGCATTTT.

This clone was seen only a few times. Relative to the germline gene, one junction end is altered; a read error may explain this. The chain combines TRBV29-1 with TRBJ2-1, with 11 bases fitting TRBD2. This CDR3 has 14 amino acids. Germline values: CDR1 SQVTM, CDR2 ANQGSEA. CDR3 region: CTVLGLAGGNEQFF. The CDR3 DNA reads TGCACCGTTCTAGGGCTAGCGGGAGGAAATGAGCAGTTCTTC.

The chain uses TRBV5-1 and TRBJ1-2, with 7 bases aligning to TRBD1. V gave up 2 bases and J gave up 4 bases; unmatched junction bases: 2. Per the germline V gene, CDR1 is SGHRS and CDR2 is YFSETQ. CDR3 length: 13 amino acids. CDR3 bases: TGCGCCAGCAGCTTCGGACAGGCCTATGGCTACACCTTC. Encoded protein: CASSFGQAYGYTF.

There are many counts of this clone. The CDR3 region has the DNA TGCGCCAGCAGCTTGGGGTACAGTGAAGCTTTCTTT. It is translated as CASSLGYSEAFF. The rearrangement links TRBV5-1 to TRBJ1-1; D is undetermined. Germline CDR1 reads SGHRS; CDR2 reads YFSETQ. V lost 0 bases and J 7 bases, leaving 7 bases between the germline ends. The CDR3 spans 12 residues.

The CDR3 protein is CAFTFKAGTEAFF. The DNA for the CDR3 is TGTGCCTTCACCTTCAAAGCGGGCACTGAAGCTTTCTTT. V usage is TRBV30 and J usage is TRBJ1-1, with no clear D. This CDR3 has 13 amino acids. The germline V gene encodes CDR1 GTSNPN and CDR2 SVGIG (reference sequence). The V end was cut by 7 bases, the J end by 4 bases, with 16 bases between.

The CDR3 DNA is TGTGCCAGCAGCAAAACCGGACTAGCGGAAGAGACCCAGTACTTC. This encodes CASSKTGLAEETQYF. The rearrangement joins TRBV21-1 to TRBJ2-5; the table's D call TRBD2 went unverified against the DNA. TRBV21-1 is an annotated pseudogene. CDR3 length equals 15 residues.

This clone was observed a few times. The rearrangement links TRBV11-2 to TRBJ2-1; 7 nucleotides line up with TRBD1. The CDR3 consists of 13 residues. Germline values: CDR1 SGHAT, CDR2 FQNNGV. Losses at the gene ends were 5 bases for V and 9 bases for J; bases not matched to a gene: 7. The CDR3 here is CASSADRAGEQFF. In nucleotides, the CDR3 is TGTGCCAGCAGCGCCGACAGGGCCGGTGAGCAGTTCTTC.

This clone occurred a few times. The chain uses TRBV6-4 and TRBJ2-3; 10 bases match TRBD1. This CDR3 region has 15 residues. Germline trimming cut 10 bases from V and 11 bases from J; bases unmatched to any gene: 18. The germline V gene encodes CDR1 MRHNA and CDR2 SNTAGT. The CDR3 region has the DNA TGTGCCACCGGGACAGGGGCCGGATACGGGTTTAAGCAGTATTTT. It encodes CATGTGAGYGFKQYF.

The chain has TRBV25-1 and TRBJ2-5, with D possibly TRBD2 on 6 matching bases. This CDR3 spans 15 amino acids. In germline, CDR1 is MGHDK, CDR2 SYGVNS. With 5 bases removed from V and 5 bases from J, the gap between germline ends came to 18 bases. For the CDR3, the DNA is TGTGCCAGCAGTCTGGGGGGAAAGGGCGGGGAGACCCAGTACTTC. Its protein product is CASSLGGKGGETQYF.

This clone occurred many times. This sequence joins TRBV30 and TRBJ2-7, with 8 bases that match TRBD1. Germline loops: CDR1 GTSNPN, CDR2 SVGIG (reference sequence). Trimming cost V 3 bases and J 5 bases; bases outside gene matches: 9. This CDR3 region has 14 residues. The CDR3 DNA sequence: TGTGCCTGGAGGCCGACAGGGGCCACCCACGAGCAGTACTTC. Encoded protein: CAWRPTGATHEQYF.

The chain joins TRBV5-1 to TRBJ1-2; maybe TRBD1 (6 bases). V lost 6 bases and J lost 2, with 14 bases in between. Germline CDR1 is SGHRS and CDR2 is YFSETQ. CDR3 length equals 14 residues. The CDR3 nucleotides are TGCGCCAGCACCCGGGACGGACAGAACTATGGCTACACCTTC. Amino acid sequence: CASTRDGQNYGYTF.

The chain carries TRBV29-1 and TRBJ2-2, with D hard to call. The CDR3 length is 16 residues. Deletions cut 3 bases from V and 4 bases from J, with 18 bases between. CDR1 SQVTM and CDR2 ANQGSEA come from the germline V gene. The CDR3 DNA reads TGCAGCGTTGAGGTTGTTGGGCAGGCCTTCACCGGGGAGCTGTTTTTT. This gives the protein CSVEVVGQAFTGELFF.

Only a few counts were recorded for this clone. The CDR3 here is CASSLGQGAAFF. In nucleotides, the CDR3 is TGCGCCAGCAGCCTAGGACAGGGGGCAGCTTTCTTT. This chain connects TRBV5-1 to TRBJ1-1, with 11 bases matching TRBD1. Germline V lookup: CDR1 SGHRS, CDR2 YFSETQ. The CDR3 is 12 amino acids. The junction had 3 bases not matched to a gene; V was cut back by 4 bases and J by 10 bases.

This clone has just a few counts. V gene TRBV4-1 combines with J gene TRBJ2-1, with 7 bases identical to TRBD2. In germline, CDR1 is MGHRA, CDR2 YSYEKL. The J segment lost 11 bases and the V segment lost 3 bases, leaving 16 bases of the junction unmatched. The CDR3 extends over 16 amino acids. The CDR3 here is CASSQTSLRGPMKQFF. The CDR3 DNA sequence: TGCGCCAGCAGCCAGACTAGCCTAAGGGGACCAATGAAGCAGTTCTTC.

There are many counts of this clone. V usage is TRBV7-9 and J usage is TRBJ2-1; possible D gene TRBD2, 5 bases. V gave up 5 bases and J gave up 16 bases, with 18 bases separating them. The germline CDR1 and CDR2 sequences are SEHNR and FQNEAQ (reference sequence). The CDR3 is made up of 12 amino acids. This chain's CDR3 is CASSHSGYPSFF. The CDR3 DNA sequence: TGTGCCAGCAGCCATTCGGGATATCCCTCTTTCTTC.

This clone was counted a few times. The sample contains more than one DNA sequence encoding this CDR3. This chain connects TRBV6-1 to TRBJ2-6; a possible D gene is TRBD2 (5 bases). The CDR3 extends over 14 amino acids. Trimming stripped 3 bases from V and 2 bases from J, with 5 bases between. From germline, CDR1 is MNHNS and CDR2 SASEGT. CDR3 in amino acids: CASSEGAGANVLTF. The CDR3 coding sequence is TGTGCCAGCAGTGAGGGAGCTGGGGCCAACGTCCTGACTTTC.

This clone occurred a few times. The V gene is TRBV5-1, the J gene TRBJ2-3; 11 bases are a match to TRBD2. Trimming at V came to 2 bases and at J to 4 bases, leaving 9 bases not matched to a gene. The CDR3 covers 17 residues. Looked up from germline, CDR1 is SGHRS and CDR2 is YFSETQ. In DNA form, the CDR3 reads TGCGCCAGCAGCTTATACGAGTCTAGCGGGAGGTCAGATACGCAGTATTTT. Translation: CASSLYESSGRSDTQYF.

This clone was seen a few times. Other DNA sequences in this specimen translate into the identical CDR3. This chain uses TRBV28 with TRBJ1-5; possibly TRBD1 for D (5 bases). CDR3 size: 13 residues. V dropped 6 bases and J dropped 4 bases, with 10 bases sitting between them. Per the germline V gene, CDR1 is MDHEN and CDR2 is SYDVKM. CDR3 amino acids: CASRQGGNQPQHF. The CDR3 DNA reads as TGTGCCAGCAGGCAGGGTGGAAATCAGCCCCAGCATTTT.

This clone has only a few counts. The chain has TRBV5-6 and TRBJ2-3, with D perhaps TRBD1 (7 bases). Trimming pared 3 bases from V and 4 bases from J, leaving 18 bases between. Germline-derived CDR1 and CDR2 are SGHDT and YYEEEE. This CDR3 has 16 amino acids. The CDR3: CASSSRDQGGADTQYF. DNA for the CDR3: TGTGCCAGCAGCTCCCGGGACCAGGGGGGCGCAGATACGCAGTATTTT.

This clone has more than one count but fewer than ten. The chain is built from TRBV19 and TRBJ2-3; 10 nucleotides line up with TRBD2. The germline CDR1 and CDR2 sequences are LNHDA and SQIVND (reference sequence). The CDR3 is 15 amino acids. Germline trimming cut 5 bases from V and 8 bases from J; bases unmatched to any gene: 10. The CDR3 DNA reads as TGTGCCAGTAGTTCCGAGCGGGAGGGCGGTGTTACGCAGTATTTT. Its translation: CASSSEREGGVTQYF.

J is TRBJ1-5 and V is TRBV11-2; TRBD1 aligns across 7 bases. Germline CDR1 and CDR2: SGHAT and FQNNGV. The CDR3 is made up of 13 amino acids. V gave up 5 bases and J gave up 5 bases; unmatched junction bases: 3. The CDR3 loop reads CASSRQGDQPQHF. The CDR3 DNA reads as TGTGCCAGCAGCCGACAGGGTGATCAGCCCCAGCATTTT. The full variable domain, rest sourced from reference TRBV11-2 and TRBJ1-5, is EAGVAQSPRYKIIEKRQSVAFWCNPISGHATLYWYQQILGQGPKLLIQFQNNGVVDDSQLPKDRFSAERLKGVDSTLKIQPAKLEDSAVYLCASSRQGDQPQHFGDGTRLSIL.

The sample holds a few counts of this clone. The gene calls are TRBV4-1 and TRBJ2-7; TRBD1 matches at 8 bases. Trimming cost V 0 bases and J 0 bases; bases outside gene matches: 4. The CDR3 covers 16 residues. Germline CDR1 reads MGHRA; CDR2 reads YSYEKL. The CDR3 sequence is CASSQEWDRSSYEQYF. DNA for the CDR3: TGCGCCAGCAGCCAAGAATGGGACAGGAGCTCCTACGAGCAGTACTTC.